The source of this TCR beta chain is a study of T cell changes during pregnancy in multiple sclerosis. Unmatched junction bases numbered 5, after V lost 0 bases and J lost 6 bases. The CDR3 totals 16 residues. CDR1 is MNHEY and CDR2 is SMNVEV in the germline V gene (reference sequence). TCRdb's table, derived via immunoSEQ multiplex PCR, lists solely in-frame clones and lacks some. The table records more than 55,000 clones, 75% to 95% of them present only once. The chain carries TRBV27 and TRBJ2-3; 11 positions match TRBD2. This clonotype was obtained from a female donor in good health, enrolled as a control in a pregnancy study. Source: peripheral blood, taken in the first trimester of pregnancy. CDR3 amino acids: CASSLSPLAGVDTQYF. The CDR3 DNA follows: TGTGCCAGCAGTTTATCCCCACTAGCGGGGGTGGATACGCAGTATTTT.